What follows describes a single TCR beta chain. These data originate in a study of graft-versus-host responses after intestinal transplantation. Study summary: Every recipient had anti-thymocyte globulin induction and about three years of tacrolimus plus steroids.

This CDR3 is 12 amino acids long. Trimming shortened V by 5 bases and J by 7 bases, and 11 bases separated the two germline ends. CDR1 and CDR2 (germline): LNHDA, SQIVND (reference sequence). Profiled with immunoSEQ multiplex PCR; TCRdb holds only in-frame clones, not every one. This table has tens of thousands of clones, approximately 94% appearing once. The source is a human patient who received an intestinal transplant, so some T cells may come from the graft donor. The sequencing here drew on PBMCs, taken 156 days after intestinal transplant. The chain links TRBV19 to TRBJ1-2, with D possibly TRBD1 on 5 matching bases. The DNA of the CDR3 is TGTGCCAGTAGTGAGGGGCCGTCTGGCTACACCTTC. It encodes CASSEGPSGYTF.